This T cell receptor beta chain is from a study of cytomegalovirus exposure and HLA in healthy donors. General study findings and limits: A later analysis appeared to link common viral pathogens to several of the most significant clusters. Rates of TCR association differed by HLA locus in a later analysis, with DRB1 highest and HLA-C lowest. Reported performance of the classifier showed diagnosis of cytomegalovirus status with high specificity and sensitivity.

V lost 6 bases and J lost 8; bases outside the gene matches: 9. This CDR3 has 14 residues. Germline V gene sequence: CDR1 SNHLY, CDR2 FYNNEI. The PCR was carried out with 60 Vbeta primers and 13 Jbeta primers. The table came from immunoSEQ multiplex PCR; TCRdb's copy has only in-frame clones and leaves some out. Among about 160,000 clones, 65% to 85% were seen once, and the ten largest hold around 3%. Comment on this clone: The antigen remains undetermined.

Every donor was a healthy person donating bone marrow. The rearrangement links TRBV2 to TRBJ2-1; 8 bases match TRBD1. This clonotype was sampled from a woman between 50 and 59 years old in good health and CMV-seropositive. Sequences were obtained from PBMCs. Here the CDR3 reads CASRRQGSSHEQFF. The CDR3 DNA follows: TGTGCCAGCAGACGACAGGGGAGCAGCCATGAGCAGTTCTTC.